What follows are 21 T cell receptor beta chains derived from one specimen sequenced in a study of Graves' ophthalmopathy and Graves' hyperthyroidism (dated by TCRdb to 2016 to 2019). The sample was run on an Illumina HiSeq 2000. For repertoire sequencing, the TCR beta CDR3 regions were amplified from RNA transcripts. A first-round RT-PCR used HTBI primers with the Qiagen OneStep RT-PCR kit, followed by a second-round multiplex PCR, size selection and purification. Through fastp at Q25 and MiXCR, TCRdb rebuilt clones from the public reads, retaining in-frame beta chains. Records with the same CDR3 protein are collapsed into one entry carrying the most frequent genes and DNA. This sample has roughly 700,000 distinct CDR3 sequences in its table, and roughly 41% of those were observed once. In total, the top ten clones hold 35% to 55% of the sample. The sample consisted of peripheral blood. These TCRs come from an adult man with Graves' ophthalmopathy.

The chain employs TRBV7-2 and TRBJ2-5; 11 bases match TRBD2. Germline V gene sequence: CDR1 SGHTA, CDR2 FQGNSA. The CDR3 runs 16 residues. Losses at the gene ends were 3 bases for V and 4 bases for J; bases not matched to a gene: 7. The CDR3 loop is CASSLLAGGPVETQYF. CDR3 DNA sequence: TGTGCCAGCAGCTTGTTAGCGGGGGGGCCGGTAGAGACCCAGTACTTC.

CDR3 residues: CASSLGQGMGEQYF. CDR3 nucleotides: TGTGCCAGCAGCCTTGGACAGGGAATGGGGGAGCAGTACTTC. The chain recombines TRBV11-1 with TRBJ2-7; TRBD1 matches at 8 bases. Germline V gives CDR1 SGHAT, CDR2 FQDESV (reference sequence). The CDR3 covers 14 residues. Trimming at V came to 5 bases and at J to 7 bases, leaving 10 bases not matched to a gene.

The table lists this clonotype with a few counts. The J gene is TRBJ1-3, the V gene TRBV25-1; 8 bases line up with TRBD1. CDR1 is MGHDK and CDR2 is SYGVNS in the germline V gene. Losses at the gene ends were 5 bases for V and 4 bases for J; bases not matched to a gene: 13. CDR3 length: 17 amino acids. CDR3 sequence reads: CASSSKRDRRSGNTIYF. The CDR3 coding sequence is TGTGCCAGCAGTTCGAAGAGGGACAGGCGGTCGGGAAACACCATATATTTT.

Remarks on this clonotype: At one end, the junction sequence differs from germline, possibly due to a read error. The gene calls are TRBV10-3 and TRBJ1-5; D is ambiguous. Germline loops: CDR1 ENHRY, CDR2 SYGVKD. The CDR3 length is 13 residues. The CDR3 DNA is TGTGCCAGCAGTTACTTCCAAGATCAGCCCCAGCATTTT. This sequence encodes CASSYFQDQPQHF.

This clonotype was counted at least ten times. The chain combines TRBV7-2 with TRBJ2-5; no clear D. This CDR3 is built from 16 residues. Trimming took off 5 bases at V and 3 bases at J, with 19 bases between the two ends. The germline V gene has CDR1 SGHTA and CDR2 FQGNSA. The CDR3 loop reads CASSPPGRRREETQYF. The CDR3 coding sequence is TGTGCCAGCAGCCCACCCGGTCGGAGAAGGGAAGAGACCCAGTACTTC.

Regarding this clonotype: One base away lies a much larger clone, so this may be a sequencing read error. CDR3 sequence (DNA): TGTGCCGGCAGCTTAGGGTCAAACTATCAAGAGACCCAGTACTTC. Its protein product is CAGSLGSNYQETQYF. The rearrangement joins TRBV7-2 to TRBJ2-5; D ambiguous. CDR1 is SGHTA and CDR2 is FQGNSA in the germline V gene. The CDR3 runs 15 residues.

This clonotype was seen just once. The chain carries TRBV2 and TRBJ2-3; 7 bases fit TRBD1. J lost 1 base, V lost 6 bases, and 10 bases had no gene match. The CDR3 is 16 amino acids. Germline loops: CDR1 SNHLY, CDR2 FYNNEI. The CDR3 region has the DNA TGTGCCAGCAGGGTCGACAGGGAATTCGGCACAGATACGCAGTATTTT. Protein product: CASRVDREFGTDTQYF.

Only a few counts were recorded for this clonotype. The genes are TRBV6-5 and TRBJ1-2, with a tentative D call TRBD1 (5 bases). CDR3 length: 12 amino acids. Trimming took off 5 bases at V and 7 bases at J, with 11 bases between the two ends. The germline gives CDR1 MNHEY, CDR2 SVGAGI. For the CDR3, the DNA is TGTGCCAGCAGTGAACGGGGCCGTGGCTACACCTTC. Protein sequence: CASSERGRGYTF.

This clonotype was picked up a small number of times. The chain links TRBV29-1 to TRBJ1-2, with D possibly matching TRBD1 (6 bases). Per germline, CDR1 SQVTM and CDR2 ANQGSEA. The ends were cut back, 0 bases at V and 5 bases at J, with 16 bases in the middle. CDR3 length equals 15 residues. CDR3 region: CSVEDQRRTDYGYTF. The CDR3 bases are TGCAGCGTTGAAGATCAGCGCCGGACAGATTATGGCTACACCTTC.

Notes on this clonotype: Just one base apart from a much larger clone, this may be a read error. The gene calls are TRBV7-9 and TRBJ1-2, with D tentatively TRBD1 (5 bases). CDR1 and CDR2 (germline): SEHNR, FQNEAQ (reference sequence). The CDR3 has 17 amino acids. The V and J ends lost 4 bases and 2 bases respectively, with 20 bases between them. This CDR3 is CASSSTFGREGNYGYTF. CDR3 nucleotides: TGTGCCAGCAGCTCCACTTTTGGACGGGAGGGGAACTATGGCTACACCTTC.

A remark on this clonotype: Because it lacks the conserved phenylalanine or tryptophan at the end, this CDR3 is likely a read error. The DNA is left out, because the CDR3 cannot be placed on it with certainty; the CDR3 is given as TCRdb lists it. The gene calls are TRBV11-3 and TRBJ2-7; the table assigns TRBD2, which was not confirmed against the DNA. The CDR3 is 11 amino acids in total, end residues counted. CDR1 and CDR2 from the germline V gene are SGHNT and YENEEA. CDR3: CASWEAGRFLI.

The chain is built from TRBV12-3 or TRBV12-4 and TRBJ1-6; TRBD1 matches 7 bases. V lost 5 bases and J lost 10; bases outside the gene matches: 5. This CDR3 has 13 amino acids. The CDR3 protein is CASSATGESPLHF. The CDR3, as DNA: TGTGCCAGCAGTGCTACAGGGGAGTCACCCCTCCACTTT.

The gene calls are TRBV7-8 and TRBJ1-1; TRBD1 matches 9 bases. This CDR3 has 16 amino acids. CDR1 and CDR2 from the germline V gene are SGHVS and FQNEAQ. The trim removed 4 bases at V and 2 bases at J, leaving 8 bases unmatched. DNA for the CDR3: TGTGCCAGCAGCTCCTCTCGGGGACAGGGAAACACTGAAGCTTTCTTT. Its translation is CASSSSRGQGNTEAFF.

This clonotype was detected a few times. The V and J genes are TRBV19 and TRBJ1-4; a possible D gene is TRBD1 (5 bases). Trimming cost V 6 bases and J 0 bases, with 14 bases left between them. Germline V gene sequence: CDR1 LNHDA, CDR2 SQIVND (reference sequence). This CDR3 comprises 16 residues. CDR3 protein: CASRRQGPATNEKLFF. DNA of the CDR3: TGTGCCAGTAGACGGCAGGGCCCTGCAACTAATGAAAAACTGTTTTTT.

The chain couples TRBV6-6 to TRBJ1-3; D not resolved. The CDR3 totals 16 residues. The V and J ends lost 6 bases and 0 bases respectively, with 15 bases between them. The germline gives CDR1 MNHNY, CDR2 SVGAGI (reference sequence). The CDR3 reads CASRARDGSSGNTIYF. The CDR3 bases are TGTGCCAGCAGAGCCAGAGACGGGAGCTCTGGAAACACCATATATTTT.

The gene calls are TRBV2 and TRBJ2-5, with a weak D call TRBD2 (6 bases). The ends were cut back, 6 bases at V and 2 bases at J, with 13 bases in the middle. In germline, CDR1 is SNHLY, CDR2 FYNNEI. This CDR3 spans 14 amino acids. In nucleotides, the CDR3 is TGTGCCAGCAGCGTTTACGGAGGGCAAGAGACCCAGTACTTC. Amino acids: CASSVYGGQETQYF.

This clonotype was seen many times. This rearrangement joins TRBV7-6 to TRBJ1-2, with D possibly being TRBD1 (5 bases). Trimming cost V 4 bases and J 6 bases, with 18 bases left between them. CDR3 length: 15 residues. Germline lookup yields CDR1 SGHVS and CDR2 FNYEAQ. The CDR3 DNA is TGTGCCAGCAGCTGGGGGGTCCAGGAGACGGATGGCTACACCTTC. Protein product: CASSWGVQETDGYTF.

This clonotype has a handful of counts. The chain uses TRBV7-9 and TRBJ1-2; unclear D gene. Germline loops: CDR1 SEHNR, CDR2 FQNEAQ (reference sequence). This CDR3 contains 16 residues. Trimming took off 3 bases at V and 0 bases at J, with 14 bases between the two ends. The CDR3 coding sequence is TGTGCCAGCAGCTTGGCGGTCATCAGAACTAACTATGGCTACACCTTC. Protein product: CASSLAVIRTNYGYTF.

This clonotype was counted ten times or more. The gene calls are TRBV29-1 and TRBJ1-4; D is possibly TRBD1 (5 bases). The CDR3 totals 12 residues. The germline gives CDR1 SQVTM, CDR2 ANQGSEA. With 4 bases removed from V and 4 bases from J, the gap between germline ends came to 7 bases. The DNA of the CDR3 is TGCAGCGTTGGGGACGGTAATGAAAAACTGTTTTTT. Its translation: CSVGDGNEKLFF.

J is TRBJ2-7 and V is TRBV6-5; TRBD1 matches at 7 bases. The length of the CDR3 is 13 residues. Germline-derived CDR1 and CDR2 are MNHEY and SVGAGI. The junction had 7 bases not matched to a gene; V was cut back by 6 bases and J by 5 bases. CDR3 nucleotides: TGTGCCAGCAGCCAAGACAGGGTCCACGAGCAGTACTTC. Its protein is CASSQDRVHEQYF.

Many counts were recorded for this clonotype. The V and J genes are TRBV6-1 and TRBJ1-1, with D unclear. Between the trimmed V and J ends, which lost 1 base and 11 bases, there was a span of 14 bases. Germline V CDR1 and CDR2: MNHNS, SASEGT. The CDR3 runs to 13 residues. The CDR3 DNA reads TGTGCCAGCAGTGAAGACGGGTCGGTTCGGGCTTTCTTT. It is translated as CASSEDGSVRAFF.